This entry lists 3 T cell receptor beta chains sequenced from one sample in a study of shared clonotypes between healthy human individuals. Sequencing was performed with immunoSEQ multiplex PCR; in TCRdb, only in-frame clones are kept and a portion is missing. The sample shows roughly 500,000 clones, around 73% of them seen only once. Sequencing used PBMCs. These TCRs come from a middle-aged woman in good health. Some clones in this sample may be carry-over from other donors' samples.

The V and J genes are TRBV2 and TRBJ2-1, with 7 bases identical to TRBD2. The V gene's germline CDR1 is SNHLY and CDR2 FYNNEI. Trimming took 5 bases from V and 1 from J; bases not matched to a gene: 2. The CDR3 length is 14 residues. This chain's CDR3 is CASSLLASYNEQFF. The CDR3 DNA reads TGTGCCAGCAGTTTACTAGCGTCCTACAATGAGCAGTTCTTC. The full variable domain, in which reference TRBV2 and TRBJ2-1 provide the parts outside the CDR3, is EPEVTQTPSHQVTQMGQEVILRCVPISNHLYFYWYRQILGQKVEFLVSFYNNEISEKSEIFDDQFSVERPDGSNFTLKIRSTKLEDSAMYFCASSLLASYNEQFFGPGTRLTVL.

The chain recombines TRBV9 with TRBJ2-5; D is unclear. The J call is doubtful: the DNA matches TRBJ2-7 better. Germline CDR1 SGDLS, CDR2 YYNGEE. CDR3 length: 15 residues. The CDR3 protein is CASSFLRYSPYEQYF. CDR3 coding DNA: TGTGCCAGCAGTTTCCTCCGCTACTCACCCTACGAGCAGTACTTC.

The gene calls are TRBV2 and TRBJ2-1; 8 positions match TRBD1. Germline V lookup: CDR1 SNHLY, CDR2 FYNNEI. CDR3 length equals 16 residues. Trimming removed 6 bases from V and 6 bases from J; junction bases left unmatched: 13. The CDR3 DNA is TGTGCCAGCAGGACTCGGGCGGGACAGGCCTTCAATGAGCAGTTCTTC. Its translation: CASRTRAGQAFNEQFF.